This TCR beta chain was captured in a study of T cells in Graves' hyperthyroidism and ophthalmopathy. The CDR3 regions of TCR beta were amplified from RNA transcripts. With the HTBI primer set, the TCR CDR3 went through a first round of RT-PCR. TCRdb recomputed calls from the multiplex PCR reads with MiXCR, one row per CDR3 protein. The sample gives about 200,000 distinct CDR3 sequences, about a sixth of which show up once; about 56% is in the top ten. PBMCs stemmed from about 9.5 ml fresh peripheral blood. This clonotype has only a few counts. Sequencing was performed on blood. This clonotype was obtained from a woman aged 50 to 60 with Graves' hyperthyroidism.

The DNA of the CDR3 is TGTGCCAGTAGTATCGGGGACGTGTCTGAAGCTTTCTTT. This translates into CASSIGDVSEAFF. J is TRBJ1-1 and V is TRBV19; the D gene is possibly TRBD1 (5 bases). The V and J ends lost 3 bases and 6 bases respectively, with 11 bases between them. CDR1 and CDR2 from the germline V gene are LNHDA and SQIVND (reference sequence). This CDR3 is 13 amino acids long. Drawing the rest from reference TRBV19 and TRBJ1-1, the complete variable domain is DGGITQSPKYLFRKEGQNVTLSCEQNLNHDAMYWYRQDPGQGLRLIYYSQIVNDFQKGDIAEGYSVSREKKESFPLTVTSAQKNPTAFYLCASSIGDVSEAFFGQGTRLTVV.